These 16 T cell receptor beta chains came from one sample sequenced in a study of siplizumab effects on memory and regulatory T cells. Produced via immunoSEQ multiplex PCR; TCRdb's table is partial and in-frame only. The table lists some 100,000 clones, approximately 93% of them singletons. Sequenced input: CD8+ T cells sorted from blood. These receptors were obtained from a human donor in good health.

The gene calls are TRBV6-5 and TRBJ2-2; D uncertain. The CDR3 length is 15 residues. Germline V lookup: CDR1 MNHEY, CDR2 SVGAGI. Trimming took 1 base from V and 1 from J, leaving 7 bases between them. The CDR3 DNA follows: TGTGCCAGCAGTTACTGGTCACAGAACACCGGGGAGCTGTTTTTT. Its protein product is CASSYWSQNTGELFF.

The rearrangement links TRBV15 to TRBJ1-5; no definite D call. The CDR3 spans 13 residues. V was pared by 6 bases and J by 3 bases, with 9 bases between. Germline values: CDR1 LNHNV, CDR2 YYDKDF (reference sequence). The DNA for the CDR3 is TGTGCCACCAGGTCTGGCGACAATCAGCCCCAGCATTTT. Its translation is CATRSGDNQPQHF.

By its share, this clone is medium-sized. The chain carries TRBV7-6 and TRBJ2-1; a weak D match, TRBD1 (6 bases). This CDR3 region has 14 residues. The germline gives CDR1 SGHVS, CDR2 FNYEAQ. V was shortened by 2 bases and J by 8 bases, with 13 bases between the two germline ends. CDR3 loop: CASSLQGFQYEQFF. The DNA of the CDR3 is TGTGCCAGCAGCTTACAGGGGTTCCAATATGAGCAGTTCTTC. The whole variable domain, filled in from reference TRBV7-6 and TRBJ2-1, reads GAGVSQSPRYKVTKRGQDVALRCDPISGHVSLYWYRQALGQGPEFLTYFNYEAQQDKSGLPNDRFSAERPEGSISTLTIQRTEQRDSAMYRCASSLQGFQYEQFFGPGTRLTVL.

This clone was found once. This rearrangement joins TRBV18 to TRBJ2-7; the match to TRBD1 covers 7 bases. CDR1 and CDR2 (germline): KGHSH, LQKENI. This CDR3 has 15 residues. The junction had 7 bases not matched to a gene; V was cut back by 3 bases and J by 2 bases. CDR3 bases: TGTGCCAGCTCACCGGCACAGGGGACCCCCTACGAGCAGTACTTC. Amino acids: CASSPAQGTPYEQYF.

J is TRBJ1-5 and V is TRBV5-6, with D possibly being TRBD1 (5 bases). CDR3 length: 15 amino acids. Trimming pared 4 bases from V and 1 base from J, leaving 12 bases between. Germline loops: CDR1 SGHDT, CDR2 YYEEEE. CDR3 sequence (DNA): TGTGCCAGCAGCGCGGGGACCTTAAGCAATCAGCCCCAGCATTTT. It specifies CASSAGTLSNQPQHF.

The chain recombines TRBV30 with TRBJ2-5; D not certain. V lost 3 bases, J lost 5 bases, and 19 bases lay in between. There are 15 residues in the CDR3. Germline V gene lookup returns CDR1 GTSNPN and CDR2 SVGIG (reference sequence). In nucleotides, the CDR3 is TGTGCCTGGAGCACAGAAGAAACTACTCGGGAGACCCAGTACTTC. Translating it yields CAWSTEETTRETQYF. Full variable domain (rest looked up from reference TRBV30 and TRBJ2-5): SQTIHQWPATLVQPVGSPLSLECTVEGTSNPNLYWYRQAAGRGLQLLFYSVGIGQISSEVPQNLSASRPQDRQFILSSKKLLLSDSGFYLCAWSTEETTRETQYFGPGTRLLVL.

The J gene is TRBJ2-7, the V gene TRBV11-3; D is uncertain. The CDR3 contains 12 residues. CDR1 is SGHNT and CDR2 is YENEEA in the germline V gene. The V gene lost 2 bases and the J gene lost 5 bases, with 7 bases spanning the gap. The CDR3 protein is CASSLIAHEQYF. In DNA form, the CDR3 reads TGTGCCAGCAGCTTAATAGCCCACGAGCAGTACTTC. The full variable domain, in which reference TRBV11-3 and TRBJ2-7 provide the parts outside the CDR3, is EAGVVQSPRYKIIEKKQPVAFWCNPISGHNTLYWYLQNLGQGPELLIRYENEEAVDDSQLPKDRFSAERLKGVDSTLKIQPAELGDSAVYLCASSLIAHEQYFGPGTRLTVT.

This chain uses TRBV23-1 with TRBJ1-1, with unresolved D. TRBV23-1 is assigned to the ORF class and has an uncertain function. This CDR3 has 14 amino acids. V was clipped by 4 bases and J by 1 base, with 10 bases between them. The CDR3 here is CASSPRRENTEAFF. CDR3 coding DNA: TGCGCCAGCAGTCCCCGTCGGGAGAACACTGAAGCTTTCTTT.

The chain is built from TRBV11-2 and TRBJ2-7; 7 bases map to TRBD2. Germline V gene lookup returns CDR1 SGHAT and CDR2 FQNNGV. J lost 3 bases, V lost 3 bases, and 5 bases had no gene match. This CDR3 has 14 amino acids. The CDR3: CASSFAGDYYEQYF. As DNA, the CDR3 is TGTGCCAGCAGCTTCGCGGGGGACTACTACGAGCAGTACTTC.

The V call is TRBV7-8, the J call TRBJ2-7; 9 positions agree with TRBD2. With 1 base clipped from V and 2 bases from J, the junction kept 3 bases outside the gene matches. The germline V gene has CDR1 SGHVS and CDR2 FQNEAQ. This CDR3 region has 15 residues. The chain's CDR3 is CASSLGAGGAYEQYF. DNA for the CDR3: TGTGCCAGCAGCTTAGGGGCGGGAGGGGCCTACGAGCAGTACTTC.

V and J are TRBV11-1 and TRBJ1-2; the D gene is possibly TRBD1 (5 bases). The CDR3 runs to 14 residues. The germline V gene encodes CDR1 SGHAT and CDR2 FQDESV (reference sequence). Trimming pared 3 bases from V and 9 bases from J, leaving 17 bases between. The chain's CDR3 is CASSLGRDPGRYTF. In DNA, the CDR3 is TGTGCCAGCAGCTTGGGCAGGGACCCCGGGCGCTACACCTTC.

This clone was recorded only once. The J gene is TRBJ2-2, the V gene TRBV6-6; the D call may be TRBD1 or TRBD2 (5 bases each). Germline CDR1 reads MNHNY; CDR2 reads SVGAGI (reference sequence). Trimming cost V 9 bases and J 7 bases, with 21 bases left between them. The CDR3 is 15 amino acids. CDR3: CASNWDRMAIGELFF. CDR3 coding DNA: TGTGCCAGTAACTGGGACCGGATGGCGATCGGGGAGCTGTTTTTT.

This clone occurred once. The rearrangement joins TRBV30 to TRBJ2-7; D unresolved. Per germline, CDR1 GTSNPN and CDR2 SVGIG (reference sequence). The germline V and J ends were trimmed by 5 bases and 0 bases, with 8 bases remaining between them. This CDR3 spans 12 amino acids. CDR3 bases: TGTGCCTGGGAGGACGTCTCCTACGAGCAGTACTTC. Its protein is CAWEDVSYEQYF.

V and J are TRBV23-1 and TRBJ1-5; a possible D gene is TRBD1 (5 bases). TRBV23-1 is an open reading frame, and its role is uncertain. V was cut by 3 bases and J by 0 bases, with 15 bases left in between. The CDR3 consists of 17 residues. The CDR3 DNA follows: TGCGCCAGCAGTCACATCAGGGCATCCCATAGCAATCAGCCCCAGCATTTT. Its translation is CASSHIRASHSNQPQHF.

The chain couples TRBV9 to TRBJ2-1, with a possible D match to TRBD2 (6 bases). Trimming shortened V by 4 bases and J by 6 bases, and 20 bases separated the two germline ends. CDR1 and CDR2 (germline): SGDLS, YYNGEE. The CDR3 totals 16 residues. The CDR3 DNA reads TGTGCCAGCAGCCAAGAGGATCAGGCGGGGTTCAATGAGCAGTTCTTC. It yields the protein CASSQEDQAGFNEQFF. Full variable domain (missing parts from reference TRBV9 and TRBJ2-1): DSGVTQTPKHLITATGQRVTLRCSPRSGDLSVYWYQQSLDQGLQFLIQYYNGEERAKGNILERFSAQQFPDLHSELNLSSLELGDSALYFCASSQEDQAGFNEQFFGPGTRLTVL.

The rearrangement uses TRBV9 and TRBJ2-1, with a weak D call TRBD1 (5 bases). The germline CDR1 and CDR2 sequences are SGDLS and YYNGEE. V was pared by 0 bases and J by 0 bases, with 13 bases between. The CDR3 covers 17 residues. The CDR3 loop reads CASSVDYRPSSYNEQFF. The CDR3 DNA is TGTGCCAGCAGCGTAGACTACAGGCCGAGCTCCTACAATGAGCAGTTCTTC. The full variable domain, with the rest looked up from reference TRBV9 and TRBJ2-1, is DSGVTQTPKHLITATGQRVTLRCSPRSGDLSVYWYQQSLDQGLQFLIQYYNGEERAKGNILERFSAQQFPDLHSELNLSSLELGDSALYFCASSVDYRPSSYNEQFFGPGTRLTVL.